The rows below give T cell receptor beta chains drawn from one sample of a study of shared clonotypes between healthy human individuals. Only in-frame clones appear in the TCRdb table, and some are missing; sequencing was by immunoSEQ multiplex PCR. Of roughly 500,000 clones in the sample, approximately 95% are singletons; the top ten hold about 0.068%. The sequenced sample consisted of naive CD4+ T cells sorted from blood. All receptors derive from a woman in her 30s in good health. Each CDR3 is given with its conserved first and last residue.

>TRBV27
CASTNDQGRTGANVLTF
>TRBV28
CASSLIGRGYTF
>TRBV28
CASSLVTGHYGYTF
>TRBV15
CATSTTNLAGVRNEQFF
>TRBV2
CASREGPSQPQHF
>TRBV7-9
CASSSRTSAYHNEQFF
>TRBV6-5
CASSYSRSPGAEQYF
>TRBV11-2
CASSLGQHTDTQYF
>TRBV7-8
CASSLAQGRDGYTF
>TRBV11-2
CASSFNYEQYF
>TRBV11-2
CATNQMGFGGYGYTF
>TRBV28
CASSSSIHEQYF
>TRBV7-2
CASSLYLGGFDGQPQHF
>TRBV19
CASSRLAGGNNEQFF
>TRBV6-5
CASSPYGTEAFF
>TRBV27
CASSLSPLYEQYF
>TRBV5-1
CASSLGDIGYGYTF
>TRBV28
CASSPTGQGILGTDTQYF
>TRBV19
CASRDSGTAGNTGNTIYF
>TRBV15
CATSREPDWGAVYEQYF
>TRBV5-4
CASSLNRAGGPEETQYF
>TRBV10-1
CASSGTSGGYEQYF
>TRBV28
CASSSSGENEKLFF
>TRBV27
CASSSQGATTYGYTF
>TRBV2
CASSEGARAYEQYF
>TRBV5-1
CASSEGNEQFF
>TRBV2
CASRLGLNTEAFF
>TRBV7-9
CASRSGELNTGELFF
>TRBV11-2
CASSLGQMIQETQYF